A selection of T cell receptor beta chains follows, all from one sample in a study of cytomegalovirus exposure and HLA in healthy donors. Repertoires were generated with immunoSEQ multiplex PCR, while TCRdb's copy carries only in-frame clones and drops some. The table records about 200,000 clones, around 87% of them present only once. The sample consisted of PBMCs. Receptors originate from a woman aged 18-29 years in good health and CMV-seronegative. The CDR3 runs from the conserved cysteine through the conserved F or W. D genes are given only for firm matches. The size entry is marked missing in some rows and otherwise reads once, few, many or a size class.

J gene | V gene | CDR3 length | clone size | D gene | CDR3 protein | CDR3 DNA
TRBJ2-7 | TRBV10-3 | 13 | - | - | CAISGRGADEQYF | TGTGCCATCAGTGGTAGGGGCGCGGACGAGCAGTACTTC
TRBJ2-2 | TRBV7-2 | 15 | - | - | CASSWGDGPTGELFF | TGTGCCAGCAGCTGGGGGGACGGCCCCACCGGGGAGCTGTTTTTT
TRBJ1-4 | TRBV9 | 17 | - | TRBD1 | CASSVEVGQGQEQVLFF | TGTGCCAGCAGCGTAGAGGTTGGACAGGGCCAAGAGCAAGTTCTGTTTTTT
TRBJ2-7 | TRBV4-3 | 14 | - | TRBD2 | CASSQRTRSYEQYF | TGCGCCAGCAGCCAAAGGACTAGATCCTACGAGCAGTACTTC
TRBJ1-5 | TRBV27 | 15 | - | TRBD1 | CASSLSQGGDQPQHF | TGTGCCAGCAGTTTATCGCAGGGGGGCGATCAGCCCCAGCATTTT
TRBJ1-5 | TRBV5-1 | 15 | - | TRBD1 | CASSLQGGSNQPQHF | TGCGCCAGCAGCCTACAGGGGGGTAGCAATCAGCCCCAGCATTTT
TRBJ2-7 | TRBV7-8 | 14 | - | - | CASSSLSATYEQYF | TGTGCCAGCAGTAGCCTTAGTGCTACCTACGAGCAGTACTTC
TRBJ1-2 | TRBV11-3 | 15 | - | TRBD1 | CASRGLDTGVHGYTF | TGTGCCAGCCGGGGCCTCGATACAGGGGTCCATGGCTACACCTTC
TRBJ2-3 | TRBV11-2 | 15 | - | TRBD2 | CASSFAGGPTDTQYF | TGTGCCAGCAGCTTTGCGGGAGGGCCCACAGATACGCAGTATTTT
TRBJ1-1 | TRBV6-1 | 15 | - | - | CASSVPGGEFTEAFF | TGTGCCAGCAGTGTCCCCGGGGGGGAGTTCACTGAAGCTTTCTTT
TRBJ2-7 | TRBV25-1 | 13 | - | - | CASSGTGMYEQYF | TGTGCCAGCAGTGGAACAGGGATGTACGAGCAGTACTTC
TRBJ2-3 | TRBV15 | 20 | once | TRBD2 | CATSSVLKPLAGGDGRVQYF | TGTGCCACCAGCTCGGTCCTAAAGCCCCTAGCGGGCGGGGATGGTAGGGTGCAGTATTTT
TRBJ2-7 | TRBV29-1 | 14 | - | TRBD1 | CSVRLRQGSYEQYF | TGCAGCGTCCGCCTCCGACAGGGGAGCTACGAGCAGTACTTC
TRBJ2-1 | TRBV6-5 | 16 | - | TRBD2 | CASSYSGGGSYNEQFF | TGTGCCAGCAGTTACTCCGGGGGAGGGTCCTACAATGAGCAGTTCTTC
TRBJ2-3 | TRBV5-1 | 15 | - | - | CASRADSHSTDTQYF | TGCGCCAGCAGGGCGGATTCGCATAGCACAGATACGCAGTATTTT
TRBJ1-6 | TRBV15 | 15 | few | - | CATSRDGGNYSPLHF | TGTGCCACCAGCAGAGACGGGGGTAACTATTCACCCCTCCACTTT
TRBJ2-4 | TRBV19 | 15 | once | - | CASLNGALAKNIQYF | TGTGCCAGCCTCAACGGAGCACTAGCCAAAAACATTCAGTACTTC
TRBJ2-7 | TRBV9 | 16 | - | - | CASSVSSGGLLYEQYF | TGTGCCAGCAGCGTCTCTTCGGGGGGCCTCCTCTACGAGCAGTACTTC
TRBJ1-2 | TRBV7-9 | 14 | - | - | CASSTGGVGVGYTF | TGTGCCAGCAGCACCGGGGGGGTAGGGGTCGGCTACACCTTC
TRBJ1-5 | TRBV6-1 | 13 | - | - | CASRQGANQPQHF | TGTGCCAGCAGACAGGGAGCGAATCAGCCCCAGCATTTT
TRBJ1-4 | TRBV27 | 19 | - | TRBD1 | CASSLKGALATWGTEKLFF | TGTGCCAGCAGTCTAAAGGGGGCTCTTGCGACTTGGGGAACAGAAAAACTGTTTTTT
TRBJ2-3 | TRBV4-3 | 16 | - | TRBD2 | CASSQEAGGPGDTQYF | TGCGCCAGCAGCCAAGAGGCGGGAGGGCCAGGGGATACGCAGTATTTT
TRBJ2-3 | TRBV4-2 | 12 | - | - | CASSPGGGTQYF | TGTGCCAGCAGCCCCGGGGGAGGAACGCAGTATTTT
TRBJ2-1 | TRBV6-5 | 14 | - | TRBD2 | CASTLGRGYKKQFF | TGTGCCAGCACCCTCGGGAGGGGCTACAAAAAGCAGTTCTTC
TRBJ2-1 | TRBV11-2 | 16 | - | TRBD2 | CASKKPGGGATGEQFF | TGTGCCAGCAAAAAACCGGGCGGGGGGGCCACCGGTGAGCAGTTCTTC
TRBJ2-6 | TRBV6-5 | 15 | few | TRBD1 | CASSRTGSGANVLTF | TGTGCCAGCAGCAGGACAGGGTCCGGGGCCAACGTCCTGACTTTC
TRBJ2-7 | TRBV2 | 16 | once | TRBD1 | CASSEGQGAQVDEQYF | TGTGCCAGCAGTGAGGGACAGGGGGCGCAGGTCGACGAGCAGTACTTC